A single sample is the source of the 9 T cell receptor beta chains below, sequenced in a study of shared clonotypes between healthy human individuals. TCRdb's table, derived via immunoSEQ multiplex PCR, lists solely in-frame clones and lacks some. The data show approximately 480,000 clones, 60% to 80% seen once. The specimen was PBMCs. Source of these receptors: a woman in her thirties or forties in good health. Some clones in this sample may be carry-over from other donors' samples.

The chain joins TRBV28 to TRBJ2-1; TRBD2 agrees at 9 bases. V gave up 8 bases and J gave up 5 bases; unmatched junction bases: 7. This CDR3 has 14 residues. CDR1 MDHEN and CDR2 SYDVKM come from the germline V gene. The CDR3 sequence: CASGGRAIDNEQFF. CDR3 coding DNA: TGTGCCAGCGGCGGGAGGGCCATCGACAATGAGCAGTTCTTC.

J is TRBJ2-5 and V is TRBV28; no clear D gene. The J call is in doubt because the DNA end fits TRBJ2-7 better. The length of the CDR3 is 13 residues. Germline CDR1 and CDR2: MDHEN and SYDVKM. The CDR3 nucleotides are TGTGCCACCCTCTCCCGACCGCGGTACGAGCAGTACTTC. Translated: CATLSRPRYEQYF.

The chain carries TRBV2 and TRBJ1-1; no definite D call. The germline V gene encodes CDR1 SNHLY and CDR2 FYNNEI. The V end lost 4 bases, the J end lost 1 base, and 10 bases lay between the germline ends. The CDR3 is 14 residues long. The CDR3 is CASSGWGSNTEAFF. The CDR3 bases are TGTGCCAGCAGTGGGTGGGGATCGAACACTGAAGCTTTCTTT.

A single count supports this clone. The V call is TRBV6-1, the J call TRBJ2-7; 8 bases line up with TRBD2. Germline CDR1 and CDR2: MNHNS and SASEGT. CDR3 length equals 15 residues. V dropped 5 bases and J dropped 3; count of bases not matched to a gene: 9. Here the CDR3 reads CASSKLPGGLYEQYF. The DNA for the CDR3 is TGTGCCAGCAGTAAATTGCCGGGAGGGCTCTACGAGCAGTACTTC.

The rearrangement uses TRBV20-1 and TRBJ1-4; no reliable D call. The CDR3 length is 11 residues. V was trimmed by 2 bases and J by 5 bases, leaving 3 bases between them. Germline V gene lookup returns CDR1 DFQATT and CDR2 SNEGSKA (reference sequence). DNA of the CDR3: TGCAGTGCTAGACTCAATGAAAAACTGTTTTTT. Its translation: CSARLNEKLFF.

The rearrangement uses TRBV10-3 and TRBJ1-5; D unresolved. V was trimmed by 3 bases and J by 7 bases, leaving 13 bases between them. CDR1 ENHRY and CDR2 SYGVKD come from the germline V gene. The CDR3 loop spans 14 amino acids. The CDR3: CAISDGSRRQPQHF. In DNA, the CDR3 is TGTGCCATCAGTGACGGCTCCCGGCGGCAGCCCCAGCATTTT.

Concerning this clone itself: A much larger clone differs by one base, so this may be a read error. The chain couples TRBV7-3 to TRBJ2-7; 10 nucleotides align to TRBD2. The CDR3 is 15 amino acids. The germline V gene has CDR1 SGHTA and CDR2 FQGTGA. The CDR3 reads CASSPAGGRSYAQYF. The CDR3 DNA is TGTGCCAGCAGCCCAGCGGGGGGGCGATCCTACGCGCAGTACTTC.

The chain combines TRBV28 with TRBJ2-7, with 11 bases aligning to TRBD2. The V and J ends lost 2 bases and 6 bases, in that order; junction bases with no gene match: 6. The CDR3 runs 15 residues. Germline V gene lookup returns CDR1 MDHEN and CDR2 SYDVKM. The CDR3 DNA follows: TGTGCCAGCAGTTTACGTAGCGGGAGGGCCGCCGAGCAGTACTTC. It specifies CASSLRSGRAAEQYF.

Of note for this clone: This sequence may be a read error, since a much larger clone differs from it by one base. The conserved phenylalanine or tryptophan is not found at the CDR3 terminus, so this likely reflects a read error. The chain uses TRBV29-1 and TRBJ2-7; the match to TRBD1 covers 7 bases. Trimming took 5 bases from V and 0 from J; bases not matched to a gene: 4. The CDR3 runs 13 residues. Germline loops: CDR1 SQVTM, CDR2 ANQGSEA. DNA for the CDR3: TGCAGCGTTCGGGGACAGTCCTCCTACGAGCAGTACTCC. Amino acid sequence: CSVRGQSSYEQYS.